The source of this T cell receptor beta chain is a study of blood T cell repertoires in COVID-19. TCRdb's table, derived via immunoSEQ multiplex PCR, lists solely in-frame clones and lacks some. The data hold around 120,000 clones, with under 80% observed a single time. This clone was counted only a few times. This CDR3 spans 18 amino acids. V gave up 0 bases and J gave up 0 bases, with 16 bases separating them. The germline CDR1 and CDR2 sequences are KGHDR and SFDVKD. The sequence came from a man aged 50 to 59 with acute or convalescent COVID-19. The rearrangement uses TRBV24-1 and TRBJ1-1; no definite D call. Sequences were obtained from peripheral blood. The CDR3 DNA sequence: TGTGCCACCAGTGATTTGCCTACAGACACCCTCATGAACACTGAAGCTTTCTTT. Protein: CATSDLPTDTLMNTEAFF.